Each of the 19 T cell receptor beta chains below was sequenced from the same sample in a study of control samples from healthy donors and cancer patients. Clones were read by immunoSEQ multiplex PCR, and TCRdb kept only the in-frame ones, dropping some. The sample lists 100,000 to 150,000 clones, roughly 84% occurring once. The material sequenced was blood. All receptors derive from a man between 18 and 29 years old in good health.

The chain recombines TRBV5-8 with TRBJ2-7; the match to TRBD2 covers 7 bases. CDR1 is SGHTS, CDR2 YDEGEE, per germline. This CDR3 has 14 amino acids. J was trimmed by 4 bases and V by 5 bases; bases with no gene match: 9. CDR3 in amino acids: CASSHRDYAYEQYF. The CDR3 region has the DNA TGTGCCAGCAGTCATCGGGACTACGCGTACGAGCAGTACTTC.

CDR3 amino acids: CASSFQTGFRSPLHF. In nucleotides, the CDR3 is TGTGCCAGCAGTTTCCAGACAGGGTTCCGTTCACCCCTCCACTTT. This chain uses TRBV6-8 with TRBJ1-6; 7 bases line up with TRBD1. Germline CDR1 reads MNHGY; CDR2 reads SAAAGT. With 4 bases clipped from V and 9 bases from J, the junction kept 9 bases outside the gene matches. The length of the CDR3 is 15 residues.

The V and J genes are TRBV6-6 and TRBJ2-7; the match to TRBD2 covers 7 bases. The V gene's germline CDR1 is MNHNY and CDR2 SVGAGI (reference sequence). The CDR3 loop spans 15 amino acids. V shed 2 bases, J shed 2 bases, and the junction held 6 bases outside the gene matches. The CDR3 nucleotides read TGTGCCAGCAGTTACAGCGGGGTGATGACCTACGAGCAGTACTTC. Residues: CASSYSGVMTYEQYF.

In its sample, this clone was seen once. The rearrangement links TRBV28 to TRBJ1-2; no firm D call. This CDR3 contains 11 residues. V lost 10 bases and J lost 5, with 11 bases in between. CDR1 MDHEN and CDR2 SYDVKM come from the germline V gene. In DNA form, the CDR3 reads TGTGCCACCAATGGAGGGTATGGCTACACCTTC. Amino acids: CATNGGYGYTF.

The V call is TRBV28, the J call TRBJ2-1; D call uncertain. V was cut by 4 bases and J by 7 bases, with 17 bases left in between. The CDR3 spans 15 residues. Germline CDR1 reads MDHEN; CDR2 reads SYDVKM. The CDR3 nucleotides read TGTGCCAGCAGTTCCGAGGCCCCCCCCCGGAATGAGCAGTTCTTC. Protein: CASSSEAPPRNEQFF.

J is TRBJ1-5 and V is TRBV7-8, with D uncertain. The germline V and J ends were trimmed by 6 bases and 0 bases, with 12 bases remaining between them. CDR3 length equals 15 residues. Germline loops: CDR1 SGHVS, CDR2 FQNEAQ. Here the CDR3 DNA reads TGTGCCAGCAGGCGGACCGTATATAGCAATCAGCCCCAGCATTTT. Translation gives CASRRTVYSNQPQHF.

As for this clone: This sample includes further DNA sequences coding for the same CDR3. This chain connects TRBV7-3 to TRBJ1-1; D gene ambiguous. Trimming removed 2 bases from V and 1 base from J, with 5 bases in between. This CDR3 spans 13 amino acids. Germline V gene sequence: CDR1 SGHTA, CDR2 FQGTGA. The CDR3 DNA reads TGTGCCAGCAGCTTACAGGAGAACACTGAAGCTTTCTTT. Protein: CASSLQENTEAFF.

The V call is TRBV7-9, the J call TRBJ1-1, with TRBD1 matching 9 bases. Trimming removed 5 bases from V and 3 bases from J; junction bases left unmatched: 10. Germline CDR1 reads SEHNR; CDR2 reads FQNEAQ (reference sequence). The CDR3 sequence is 16 residues long. The CDR3 nucleotides read TGTGCCAGCAGCGACACAGGGGGCGGAGTGGACACTGAAGCTTTCTTT. Its protein is CASSDTGGGVDTEAFF.

The chain joins TRBV29-1 to TRBJ2-7; the match to TRBD2 covers 7 bases. V lost 1 base and J lost 3; bases outside the gene matches: 3. Germline assignment: CDR1 SQVTM and CDR2 ANQGSEA. The CDR3 extends over 13 amino acids. CDR3 amino acids: CSVEAQRGYEQYF. In DNA form, the CDR3 reads TGCAGCGTTGAAGCACAGCGGGGCTACGAGCAGTACTTC.

The CDR3 nucleotides read TGTGCCAGTAGTATTGGGGGCGGTTGGAACACTGAAGCTTTCTTT. Protein product: CASSIGGGWNTEAFF. The chain joins TRBV19 to TRBJ1-1, with D possibly being TRBD1 (6 bases). Trimming shortened V by 3 bases and J by 1 base, and 12 bases separated the two germline ends. This CDR3 has 15 amino acids. CDR1 and CDR2 (germline): LNHDA, SQIVND (reference sequence).

A single count supports this clone. The CDR3 here is CASSSLGQETQYF. The CDR3 DNA is TGTGCCAGCAGCTCATTAGGACAAGAGACCCAGTACTTC. The rearrangement links TRBV11-2 to TRBJ2-5; D call uncertain. Germline lookup yields CDR1 SGHAT and CDR2 FQNNGV. CDR3 length: 13 amino acids. V was trimmed by 4 bases and J by 2 bases, leaving 8 bases between them.

V usage is TRBV7-9 and J usage is TRBJ2-7; possibly TRBD1 or TRBD2 for D (5 bases each). The CDR3 length is 15 residues. V lost 2 bases, J lost 3 bases, and 14 bases lay in between. Germline-derived CDR1 and CDR2 are SEHNR and FQNEAQ (reference sequence). CDR3 amino acids: CASSLLIRESYEQYF. In DNA, the CDR3 is TGTGCCAGCAGCTTATTAATCAGGGAGAGCTACGAGCAGTACTTC.

The rearrangement joins TRBV3-1 (or the pseudogene TRBV3-2) to TRBJ1-1; D possibly corresponds to TRBD1 (5 bases). CDR1 is LGHDT and CDR2 is YNNKEL in the germline V gene (reference sequence). The CDR3 contains 15 residues. V was clipped by 7 bases and J by 4 bases, with 19 bases between them. CDR3 coding DNA: TGTGCCAGCAACTCTATTGTCGGGGGGGGCACTGAAGCTTTCTTT. Translation gives CASNSIVGGGTEAFF.

The chain uses TRBV27 and TRBJ2-1; D not certain. The V and J ends lost 3 bases and 3 bases respectively, with 12 bases between them. This CDR3 spans 15 amino acids. Germline V gene sequence: CDR1 MNHEY, CDR2 SMNVEV (reference sequence). CDR3 region: CASSLMAGGYNEQFF. The DNA of the CDR3 is TGTGCCAGCAGTTTGATGGCCGGCGGCTACAATGAGCAGTTCTTC.

V gene TRBV19 combines with J gene TRBJ2-1; a weak D match, TRBD1 (5 bases). V lost 1 base and J lost 7, with 14 bases in between. The CDR3 is made up of 15 amino acids. Germline CDR1 is LNHDA and CDR2 is SQIVND (reference sequence). CDR3 DNA sequence: TGTGCCAGTAGTATAGTGAACAGGAGAGGTAATGAGCAGTTCTTC. Protein: CASSIVNRRGNEQFF.

The chain links TRBV11-2 to TRBJ2-5; 7 nucleotides match TRBD2. Germline CDR1 SGHAT, CDR2 FQNNGV. With 0 bases clipped from V and 1 base from J, the junction kept 2 bases outside the gene matches. The CDR3 totals 15 residues. CDR3 sequence: CASSLEASGQETQYF. The CDR3 region has the DNA TGTGCCAGCAGCTTAGAGGCTAGCGGCCAAGAGACCCAGTACTTC.

This chain joins TRBV18 and TRBJ1-1, with D possibly matching TRBD1 (5 bases). V lost 6 bases, J lost 4 bases, and 12 bases lay in between. This CDR3 is 13 amino acids long. CDR1 and CDR2 from the germline V gene are KGHSH and LQKENI. CDR3 sequence: CASSYDRSTEAFF. CDR3 DNA sequence: TGTGCCAGCTCTTACGACAGATCCACTGAAGCTTTCTTT.

This clone has just a few counts. V is TRBV11-2 and J is TRBJ2-7, with a possible D match to TRBD1 (6 bases). The germline V and J ends were trimmed by 3 bases and 2 bases, with 14 bases remaining between them. The CDR3 is 15 amino acids. Germline V gene sequence: CDR1 SGHAT, CDR2 FQNNGV. The CDR3 region has the DNA TGTGCCAGCAGCTTTAAGGGGGTTAGTCCCTACGAGCAGTACTTC. Encoded protein: CASSFKGVSPYEQYF.

The chain combines TRBV19 with TRBJ1-2; D might be TRBD1 (6 bases). Between the trimmed V and J ends, which lost 3 bases and 4 bases, there was a span of 18 bases. Germline CDR1 LNHDA, CDR2 SQIVND (reference sequence). The length of the CDR3 is 16 residues. The CDR3 DNA follows: TGTGCCAGTAGTATGTTTTCAGGGGTACAGACCTATGGCTACACCTTC. Protein: CASSMFSGVQTYGYTF.